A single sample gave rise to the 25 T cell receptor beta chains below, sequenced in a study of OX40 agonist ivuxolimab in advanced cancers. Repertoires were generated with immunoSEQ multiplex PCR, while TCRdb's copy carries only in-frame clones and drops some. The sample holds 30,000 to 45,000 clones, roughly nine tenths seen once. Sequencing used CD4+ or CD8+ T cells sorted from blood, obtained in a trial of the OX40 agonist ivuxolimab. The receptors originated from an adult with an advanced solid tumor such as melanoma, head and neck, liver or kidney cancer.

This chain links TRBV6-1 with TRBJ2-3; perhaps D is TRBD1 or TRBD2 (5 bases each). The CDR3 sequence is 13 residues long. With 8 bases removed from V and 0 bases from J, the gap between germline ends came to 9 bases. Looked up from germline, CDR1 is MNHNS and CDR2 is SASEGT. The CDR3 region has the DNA TGTGCCAGCGGGGGTGTTAGCACAGATACGCAGTATTTT. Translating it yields CASGGVSTDTQYF.

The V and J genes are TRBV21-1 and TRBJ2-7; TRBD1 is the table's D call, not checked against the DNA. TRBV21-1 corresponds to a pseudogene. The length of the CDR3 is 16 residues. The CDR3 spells CASSKRQGWSSYEQYF. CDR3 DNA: TGTGCCAGCAGCAAACGACAGGGGTGGTCTTCCTACGAGCAGTACTTC.

The CDR3: CASSRGQTYQETQYF. The CDR3 coding sequence is TGTGCCAGCAGCCGGGGACAGACTTACCAAGAGACCCAGTACTTC. The V call is TRBV5-8, the J call TRBJ2-5; 7 bases map to TRBD1. The germline gives CDR1 SGHTS, CDR2 YDEGEE. The CDR3 extends over 15 amino acids. V lost 4 bases, J lost 0 bases, and 6 bases stayed unmatched.

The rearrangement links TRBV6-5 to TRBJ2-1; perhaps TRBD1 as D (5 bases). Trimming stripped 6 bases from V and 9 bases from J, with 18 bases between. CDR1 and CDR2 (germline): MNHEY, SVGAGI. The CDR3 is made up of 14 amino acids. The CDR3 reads CASSGQGLTFEQFF. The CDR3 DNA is TGTGCCAGCAGCGGGCAGGGATTAACATTTGAGCAGTTCTTC.

CDR3 region: CASSPYTLLNTEAFF. CDR3 bases: TGCGCCAGCAGCCCCTATACACTCCTAAACACTGAAGCTTTCTTT. The chain joins TRBV4-1 to TRBJ1-1; D gene unclear. Trimming removed 4 bases from V and 2 bases from J, with 14 bases in between. The CDR3 sequence is 15 residues long. Germline CDR1 MGHRA, CDR2 YSYEKL.

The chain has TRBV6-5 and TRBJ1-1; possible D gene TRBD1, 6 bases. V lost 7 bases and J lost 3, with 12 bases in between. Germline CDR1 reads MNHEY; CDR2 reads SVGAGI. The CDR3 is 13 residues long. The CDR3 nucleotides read TGTGCCAGCAAGGGGGGGGCGGACACTGAAGCTTTCTTT. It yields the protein CASKGGADTEAFF.

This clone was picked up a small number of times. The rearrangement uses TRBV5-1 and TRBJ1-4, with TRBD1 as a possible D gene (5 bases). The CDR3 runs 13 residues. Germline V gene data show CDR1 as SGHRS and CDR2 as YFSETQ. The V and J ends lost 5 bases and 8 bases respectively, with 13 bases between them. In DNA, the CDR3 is TGCGCCAGCAGAAGCGCAGAGGGGGAAAAACTGTTTTTT. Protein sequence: CASRSAEGEKLFF.

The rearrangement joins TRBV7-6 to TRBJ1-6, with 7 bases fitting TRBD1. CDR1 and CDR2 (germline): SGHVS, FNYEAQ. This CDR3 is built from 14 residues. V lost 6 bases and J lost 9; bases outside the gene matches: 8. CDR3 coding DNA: TGTGCCAGCAGTTCAGACAGGGCTCTTTCACCCCTCCACTTT. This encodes CASSSDRALSPLHF. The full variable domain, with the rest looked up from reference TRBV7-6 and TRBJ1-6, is GAGVSQSPRYKVTKRGQDVALRCDPISGHVSLYWYRQALGQGPEFLTYFNYEAQQDKSGLPNDRFSAERPEGSISTLTIQRTEQRDSAMYRCASSSDRALSPLHFGNGTRLTVT.

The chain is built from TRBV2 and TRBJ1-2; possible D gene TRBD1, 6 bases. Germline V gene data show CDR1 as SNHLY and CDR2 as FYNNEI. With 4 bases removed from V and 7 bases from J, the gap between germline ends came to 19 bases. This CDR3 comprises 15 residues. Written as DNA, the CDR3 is TGTGCCAGCAGTGCCACTGTCCAGGGGTTAGGTGGCTACACCTTC. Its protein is CASSATVQGLGGYTF. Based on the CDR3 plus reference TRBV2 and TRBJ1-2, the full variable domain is EPEVTQTPSHQVTQMGQEVILRCVPISNHLYFYWYRQILGQKVEFLVSFYNNEISEKSEIFDDQFSVERPDGSNFTLKIRSTKLEDSAMYFCASSATVQGLGGYTFGSGTRLTVV.

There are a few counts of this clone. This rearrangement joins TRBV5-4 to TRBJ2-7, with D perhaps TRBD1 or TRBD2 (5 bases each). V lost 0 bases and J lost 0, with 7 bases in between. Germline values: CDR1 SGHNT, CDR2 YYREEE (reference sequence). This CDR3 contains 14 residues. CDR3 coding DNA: TGTGCCAGCAGCTTGGGGGGGAGCTCCTACGAGCAGTACTTC. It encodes CASSLGGSSYEQYF. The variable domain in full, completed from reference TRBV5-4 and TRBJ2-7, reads ETGVTQSPTHLIKTRGQQVTLRCSSQSGHNTVSWYQQALGQGPQFIFQYYREEENGRGNFPPRFSGLQFPNYSSELNVNALELDDSALYLCASSLGGSSYEQYFGPGTRLTVT.

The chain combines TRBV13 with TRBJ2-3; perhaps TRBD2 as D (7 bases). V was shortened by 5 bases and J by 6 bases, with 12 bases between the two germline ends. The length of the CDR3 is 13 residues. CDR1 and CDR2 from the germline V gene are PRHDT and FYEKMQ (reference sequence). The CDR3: CASSRGDYDTQYF. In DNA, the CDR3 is TGTGCCAGCAGCAGGGGGGACTACGATACGCAGTATTTT.

The CDR3: CASSPNTDTQYF. CDR3 coding DNA: TGTGCCAGCAGCCCGAACACAGATACGCAGTATTTT. The chain joins TRBV2 to TRBJ2-3; D uncertain. With 6 bases removed from V and 2 bases from J, the gap between germline ends came to 6 bases. The CDR3 runs 12 residues. Germline-derived CDR1 and CDR2 are SNHLY and FYNNEI. Together with reference TRBV2 and TRBJ2-3, the CDR3 gives the full variable domain: EPEVTQTPSHQVTQMGQEVILRCVPISNHLYFYWYRQILGQKVEFLVSFYNNEISEKSEIFDDQFSVERPDGSNFTLKIRSTKLEDSAMYFCASSPNTDTQYFGPGTRLTVL.

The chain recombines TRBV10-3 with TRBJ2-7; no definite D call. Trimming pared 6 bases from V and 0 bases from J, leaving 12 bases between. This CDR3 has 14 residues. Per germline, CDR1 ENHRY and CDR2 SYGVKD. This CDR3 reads CAISPKTDSYEQYF. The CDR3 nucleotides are TGTGCCATCAGCCCAAAGACGGACTCCTACGAGCAGTACTTC.

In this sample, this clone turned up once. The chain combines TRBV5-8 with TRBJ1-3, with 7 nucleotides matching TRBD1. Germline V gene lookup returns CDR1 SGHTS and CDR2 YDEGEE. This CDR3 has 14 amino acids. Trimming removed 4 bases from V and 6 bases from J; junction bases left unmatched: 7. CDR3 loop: CASSIGQVQNTIYF. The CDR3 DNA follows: TGTGCCAGCAGCATCGGACAGGTCCAAAACACCATATATTTT.

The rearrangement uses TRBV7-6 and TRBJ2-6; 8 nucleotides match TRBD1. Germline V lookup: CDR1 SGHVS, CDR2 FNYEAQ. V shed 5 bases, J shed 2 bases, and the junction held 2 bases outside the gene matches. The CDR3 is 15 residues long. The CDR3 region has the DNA TGTGCCAGCAGCCAGGACAGGGCTGGGGCCAACGTCCTGACTTTC. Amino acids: CASSQDRAGANVLTF. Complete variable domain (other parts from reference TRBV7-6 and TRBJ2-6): GAGVSQSPRYKVTKRGQDVALRCDPISGHVSLYWYRQALGQGPEFLTYFNYEAQQDKSGLPNDRFSAERPEGSISTLTIQRTEQRDSAMYRCASSQDRAGANVLTFGAGSRLTVL.

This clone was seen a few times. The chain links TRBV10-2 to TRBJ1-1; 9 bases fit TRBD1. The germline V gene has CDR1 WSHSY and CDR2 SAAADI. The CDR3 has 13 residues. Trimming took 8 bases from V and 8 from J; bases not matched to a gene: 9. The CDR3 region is CASSFTGGAEAFF. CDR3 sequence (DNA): TGCGCCAGCTCATTCACAGGGGGCGCGGAAGCTTTCTTT.

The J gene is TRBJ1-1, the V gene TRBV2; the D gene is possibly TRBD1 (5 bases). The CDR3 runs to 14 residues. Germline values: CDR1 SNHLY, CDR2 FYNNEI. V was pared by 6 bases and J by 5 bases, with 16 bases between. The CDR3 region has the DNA TGTGCCAGCAGACTGGGGGGGGGAGGAACTGAAGCTTTCTTT. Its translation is CASRLGGGGTEAFF. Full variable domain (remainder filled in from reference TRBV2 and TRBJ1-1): EPEVTQTPSHQVTQMGQEVILRCVPISNHLYFYWYRQILGQKVEFLVSFYNNEISEKSEIFDDQFSVERPDGSNFTLKIRSTKLEDSAMYFCASRLGGGGTEAFFGQGTRLTVV.

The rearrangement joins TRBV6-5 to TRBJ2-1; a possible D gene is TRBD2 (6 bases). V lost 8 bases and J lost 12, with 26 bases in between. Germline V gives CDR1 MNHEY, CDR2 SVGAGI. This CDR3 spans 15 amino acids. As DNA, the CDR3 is TGTGCCAGCTCCTCGGGAGTAGGTGAGGGAGGTGGGCAGTTCTTC. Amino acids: CASSSGVGEGGGQFF.

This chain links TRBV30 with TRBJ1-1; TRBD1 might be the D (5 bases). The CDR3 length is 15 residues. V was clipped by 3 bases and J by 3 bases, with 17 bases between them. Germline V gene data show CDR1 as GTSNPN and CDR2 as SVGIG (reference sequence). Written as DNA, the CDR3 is TGTGCCTGGAGGGGCCCGGGGGACGTCGACACTGAAGCTTTCTTT. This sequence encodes CAWRGPGDVDTEAFF.

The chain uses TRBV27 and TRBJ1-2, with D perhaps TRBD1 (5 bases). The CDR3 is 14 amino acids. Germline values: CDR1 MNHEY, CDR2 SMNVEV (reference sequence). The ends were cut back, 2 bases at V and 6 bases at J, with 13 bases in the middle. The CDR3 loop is CASSLIQGRHGYTF. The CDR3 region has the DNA TGTGCCAGCAGTTTAATCCAGGGAAGACATGGCTACACCTTC.

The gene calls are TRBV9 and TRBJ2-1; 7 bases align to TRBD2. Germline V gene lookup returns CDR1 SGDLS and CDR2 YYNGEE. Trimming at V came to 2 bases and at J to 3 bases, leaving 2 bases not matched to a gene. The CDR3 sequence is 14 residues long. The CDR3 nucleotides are TGTGCCAGCAGCGTCGGGGGGATCTACAATGAGCAGTTCTTC. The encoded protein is CASSVGGIYNEQFF.

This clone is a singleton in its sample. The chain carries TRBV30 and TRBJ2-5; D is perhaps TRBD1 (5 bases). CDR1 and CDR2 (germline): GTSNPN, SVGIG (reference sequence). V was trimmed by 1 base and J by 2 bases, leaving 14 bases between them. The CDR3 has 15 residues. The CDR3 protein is CAWSERQPGQETQYF. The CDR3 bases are TGTGCCTGGAGTGAACGACAGCCAGGACAAGAGACCCAGTACTTC.

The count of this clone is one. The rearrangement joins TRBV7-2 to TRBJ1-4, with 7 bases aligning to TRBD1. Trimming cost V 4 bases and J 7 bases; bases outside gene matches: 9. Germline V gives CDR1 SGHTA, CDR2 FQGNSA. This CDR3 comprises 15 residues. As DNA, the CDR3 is TGTGCCAGCAGCTCGGGGGGACAGATACTTGAAAAACTGTTTTTT. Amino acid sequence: CASSSGGQILEKLFF.

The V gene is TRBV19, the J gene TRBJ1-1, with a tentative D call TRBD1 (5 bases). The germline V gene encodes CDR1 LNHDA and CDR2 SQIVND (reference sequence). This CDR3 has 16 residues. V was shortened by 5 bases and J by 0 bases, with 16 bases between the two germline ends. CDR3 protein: CASSPGRGEVNTEAFF. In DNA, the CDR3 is TGTGCCAGTAGTCCCGGTAGGGGTGAGGTGAACACTGAAGCTTTCTTT. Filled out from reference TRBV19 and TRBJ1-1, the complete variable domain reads DGGITQSPKYLFRKEGQNVTLSCEQNLNHDAMYWYRQDPGQGLRLIYYSQIVNDFQKGDIAEGYSVSREKKESFPLTVTSAQKNPTAFYLCASSPGRGEVNTEAFFGQGTRLTVV.

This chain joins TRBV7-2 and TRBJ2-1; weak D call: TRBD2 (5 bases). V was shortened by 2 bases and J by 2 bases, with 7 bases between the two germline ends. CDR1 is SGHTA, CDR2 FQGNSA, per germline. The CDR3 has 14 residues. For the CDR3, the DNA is TGTGCCAGCAGCTTAAGTAGCGCCTACAATGAGCAGTTCTTC. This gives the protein CASSLSSAYNEQFF. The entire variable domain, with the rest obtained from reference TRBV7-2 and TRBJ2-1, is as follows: GAGVSQSPSNKVTEKGKDVELRCDPISGHTALYWYRQSLGQGLEFLIYFQGNSAPDKSGLPSDRFSAERTGGSVSTLTIQRTQQEDSAVYLCASSLSSAYNEQFFGPGTRLTVL.